The subject of this entry is one T cell receptor (beta chain). Germline loops: CDR1 SGHRS, CDR2 YFSETQ. V lost 0 bases and J 5 bases, leaving 7 bases between the germline ends. The CDR3 is 13 residues long. Measured with immunoSEQ multiplex PCR; TCRdb has only the in-frame clones, and not every one. The sample yields about 35,000 clones, around 92% seen once. These data come from a study of T cells in tuberculosis. Time point specified: new active TB diagnosis, blood taken before or within 7 days of starting treatment. The TCR originated in an adult with tuberculosis. Some clones in this sample may be carry-over from other donors' samples. Sample: PBMCs, taken at tuberculosis diagnosis. This chain joins TRBV5-1 and TRBJ2-3; no firm D call. The CDR3: CASSLVVGDTQYF. As DNA, the CDR3 is TGCGCCAGCAGCTTGGTAGTCGGAGATACGCAGTATTTT. The full variable domain, completed using reference TRBV5-1 and TRBJ2-3, is KAGVTQTPRYLIKTRGQQVTLSCSPISGHRSVSWYQQTPGQGLQFLFEYFSETQRNKGNFPGRFSGRQFSNSRSEMNVSTLELGDSALYLCASSLVVGDTQYFGPGTRLTVL.